Below, 29 T cell receptor beta chains from the same sample are listed, as sequenced in a study of T cells after somatic rescue of genetic block. This table comes from immunoSEQ multiplex PCR, and its TCRdb copy is limited to in-frame clones, with some not included. The sample gives about 12,000 clones, roughly 73% of which show up once; 15% to 20% is in the top ten. Sequencing was carried out using peripheral blood mononuclear cells (PBMCs). Source of these receptors: a boy aged 5 to 17.

The J gene is TRBJ2-7, the V gene TRBV2, with D tentatively TRBD2 (5 bases). The germline V gene has CDR1 SNHLY and CDR2 FYNNEI. Trimming left V 1 base short and J 3 bases short, with 16 bases between. The CDR3 is 16 amino acids. Here the CDR3 DNA reads TGTGCCAGCAGTGAAGAAGGAGGCCCCTTAAACTACGAGCAGTACTTC. Protein sequence: CASSEEGGPLNYEQYF.

This clone was found a few times. The chain employs TRBV25-1 and TRBJ1-2; D uncertain. Trimming took 1 base from V and 4 from J, leaving 1 base between them. This CDR3 has 11 amino acids. Germline V gene lookup returns CDR1 MGHDK and CDR2 SYGVNS. The DNA of the CDR3 is TGTGCCAGCAGTGAATTCTATGGCTACACCTTC. Its protein is CASSEFYGYTF.

The V gene is TRBV6-1, the J gene TRBJ2-5; 11 bases align to TRBD1. CDR3 size: 14 residues. Germline values: CDR1 MNHNS, CDR2 SASEGT. The ends lost 10 bases at V and 5 bases at J; junction bases unmatched: 9. The CDR3 spells CATLGQGARETQYF. For the CDR3, the DNA is TGTGCCACCCTAGGACAGGGGGCAAGGGAGACCCAGTACTTC.

This rearrangement joins TRBV5-1 to TRBJ2-3; no clear D gene. Germline CDR1 SGHRS, CDR2 YFSETQ. V was pared by 4 bases and J by 0 bases, with 12 bases between. The CDR3 is 15 residues long. CDR3 residues: CASSIVGSSTDTQYF. The CDR3 nucleotides are TGCGCCAGCAGCATCGTAGGCTCTAGCACAGATACGCAGTATTTT.

Only a few counts were recorded for this clone. This rearrangement joins TRBV2 to TRBJ2-7, with 10 bases identical to TRBD1. The germline V gene has CDR1 SNHLY and CDR2 FYNNEI. The CDR3 length is 18 residues. The V segment lost 5 bases and the J segment 9 bases; nucleotides outside the gene matches: 22. CDR3 DNA sequence: TGTGCCAGCAGTCTTCACCTGCCGGGACAGGGGATGCCAAAGGTGCAGTACTTC. Protein sequence: CASSLHLPGQGMPKVQYF.

The genes are TRBV19 and TRBJ1-2; TRBD1 agrees at 8 bases. This CDR3 has 14 amino acids. Germline V CDR1 and CDR2: LNHDA, SQIVND (reference sequence). Germline trimming cut 2 bases from V and 8 bases from J; bases unmatched to any gene: 7. DNA of the CDR3: TGTGCCAGTAGTATACTACAGGGGGTAGGAGGCTACACCTTC. Its translation: CASSILQGVGGYTF.

This clone occurred once. The chain is built from TRBV27 and TRBJ2-1; D is tentatively TRBD1 or TRBD2 (5 bases each). From germline, CDR1 is MNHEY and CDR2 SMNVEV (reference sequence). Trimming took off 5 bases at V and 2 bases at J, with 13 bases between the two ends. There are 15 residues in the CDR3. In nucleotides, the CDR3 is TGTGCCAGCAGTCCCCGGGACCGAGCCTACAATGAGCAGTTCTTC. Amino acid sequence: CASSPRDRAYNEQFF.

The chain joins TRBV6-5 to TRBJ1-6; no reliable D call. V lost 0 bases, J lost 9 bases, and 12 bases lay in between. Per germline, CDR1 MNHEY and CDR2 SVGAGI. The CDR3 totals 15 residues. This chain's CDR3 is CASSYSWNQVSPLHF. For the CDR3, the DNA is TGTGCCAGCAGTTACTCGTGGAATCAGGTTTCACCCCTCCACTTT.

This clone has just a few counts. The gene calls are TRBV19 and TRBJ2-1; the D is unclear. Germline CDR1 reads LNHDA; CDR2 reads SQIVND (reference sequence). This CDR3 has 15 amino acids. V lost 3 bases, J lost 0 bases, and 9 bases lay in between. CDR3 DNA: TGTGCCAGTAGTATTATAGGTTTCTCCTACAATGAGCAGTTCTTC. Translated, it gives CASSIIGFSYNEQFF.

This clone was seen a handful of times. This chain joins TRBV28 and TRBJ2-1; possibly TRBD2 for D (6 bases). Between the trimmed V and J ends, which lost 4 bases and 4 bases, there was a span of 11 bases. The germline V gene has CDR1 MDHEN and CDR2 SYDVKM. This CDR3 has 14 residues. The CDR3 coding sequence is TGTGCCAGCAGTTCCCCTAGCGTTTACAATGAGCAGTTCTTC. It translates to CASSSPSVYNEQFF.

This clone was found a few times. The J gene is TRBJ2-3, the V gene TRBV29-1; 11 nucleotides agree with TRBD1. This CDR3 is 12 amino acids long. Per germline, CDR1 SQVTM and CDR2 ANQGSEA. Unmatched junction bases numbered 0, after V lost 4 bases and J lost 6 bases. Written as DNA, the CDR3 is TGCAGCGTTGGGGACAGGGGGGATACGCAGTATTTT. It yields the protein CSVGDRGDTQYF.

This clone was seen once. The V call is TRBV6-1, the J call TRBJ2-5; the D gene is possibly TRBD1 (5 bases). The germline V and J ends were trimmed by 4 bases and 4 bases, with 10 bases remaining between them. Germline CDR1 MNHNS, CDR2 SASEGT. CDR3 length: 13 amino acids. The CDR3 bases are TGTGCCAGCAGTGTTGAAGGGGCAGAGACCCAGTACTTC. Its translation is CASSVEGAETQYF.

This chain connects TRBV2 to TRBJ2-5, with D perhaps TRBD1 (5 bases). Trimming took 6 bases from V and 1 from J, leaving 12 bases between them. This CDR3 has 14 residues. The germline gives CDR1 SNHLY, CDR2 FYNNEI. The CDR3 reads CASSLGHLQETQYF. CDR3 nucleotides: TGTGCCAGCAGCCTCGGACATCTCCAAGAGACCCAGTACTTC.

This chain joins TRBV28 and TRBJ1-5, with D unclear. V was trimmed by 4 bases and J by 3 bases, leaving 7 bases between them. Germline V gene lookup returns CDR1 MDHEN and CDR2 SYDVKM. The CDR3 totals 13 residues. The CDR3 region is CASSSPVNQPQHF. The CDR3 DNA is TGTGCCAGCAGTTCCCCGGTCAATCAGCCCCAGCATTTT.

The CDR3 spells CASSVPTSGSIHNEQFF. In nucleotides, the CDR3 is TGCGCCAGCAGTGTGCCGACTAGCGGGAGTATCCACAATGAGCAGTTCTTC. This chain uses TRBV10-2 with TRBJ2-1, with 12 bases that match TRBD2. The CDR3 totals 17 residues. With V trimmed by 4 bases and J by 5 bases, 9 bases remained unmatched. Germline assignment: CDR1 WSHSY and CDR2 SAAADI.

The chain is built from TRBV2 and TRBJ2-7, with 8 positions matching TRBD2. There are 16 residues in the CDR3. After removal of 0 bases from V and 3 bases from J, the junction contained 7 bases not matched to a gene. CDR1 and CDR2 (germline): SNHLY, FYNNEI. CDR3 in amino acids: CASSEASGLVVYEQYF. As DNA, the CDR3 is TGTGCCAGCAGTGAAGCTTCGGGACTAGTGGTCTACGAGCAGTACTTC.

J is TRBJ1-1 and V is TRBV28; the D gene is possibly TRBD1 (5 bases). Trimming shortened V by 6 bases and J by 0 bases, and 17 bases separated the two germline ends. CDR1 is MDHEN and CDR2 is SYDVKM in the germline V gene. The CDR3 is 16 amino acids. The CDR3 nucleotides are TGTGCCAGCAGCCCGGTAGGGGAGGTAATGAACACTGAAGCTTTCTTT. Translation: CASSPVGEVMNTEAFF.

The chain links TRBV5-6 to TRBJ2-1; D not resolved. CDR3 size: 16 residues. V was pared by 4 bases and J by 0 bases, with 14 bases between. Per germline, CDR1 SGHDT and CDR2 YYEEEE. The CDR3 DNA follows: TGTGCCAGCAGCCCGGCCCCGGGTGGCTCCTACAATGAGCAGTTCTTC. Translated: CASSPAPGGSYNEQFF.

This chain links TRBV9 with TRBJ1-5; a weak D match, TRBD1 (5 bases). Deletions cut 4 bases from V and 0 bases from J, with 11 bases between. The CDR3 runs 15 residues. Germline CDR1 SGDLS, CDR2 YYNGEE. This CDR3 reads CASSLSGTSNQPQHF. CDR3 DNA sequence: TGTGCCAGCAGCCTTTCAGGGACTAGCAATCAGCCCCAGCATTTT. Full variable domain (remainder filled in from reference TRBV9 and TRBJ1-5): DSGVTQTPKHLITATGQRVTLRCSPRSGDLSVYWYQQSLDQGLQFLIQYYNGEERAKGNILERFSAQQFPDLHSELNLSSLELGDSALYFCASSLSGTSNQPQHFGDGTRLSIL.

This chain uses TRBV5-1 with TRBJ2-3, with D perhaps matching TRBD2 (5 bases). CDR1 is SGHRS, CDR2 YFSETQ, per germline. The CDR3 extends over 15 amino acids. V was clipped by 4 bases and J by 0 bases, with 12 bases between them. The CDR3, as DNA: TGCGCCAGCAGCCTAATAGCGACTAGCACAGATACGCAGTATTTT. Protein: CASSLIATSTDTQYF.

The CDR3 loop is CASSDRVSPLHF. The CDR3 nucleotides read TGTGCCAGCAGCGACAGGGTTTCACCCCTCCACTTT. The gene calls are TRBV28 and TRBJ1-6; 7 positions match TRBD1. In germline, CDR1 is MDHEN, CDR2 SYDVKM. This CDR3 spans 12 amino acids. The ends lost 6 bases at V and 9 bases at J; junction bases unmatched: 2. Supplemented by reference TRBV28 and TRBJ1-6, the full variable domain reads DVKVTQSSRYLVKRTGEKVFLECVQDMDHENMFWYRQDPGLGLRLIYFSYDVKMKEKGDIPEGYSVSREKKERFSLILESASTNQTSMYLCASSDRVSPLHFGNGTRLTVT.

The J gene is TRBJ1-2, the V gene TRBV7-9, with D perhaps TRBD1 (6 bases). This CDR3 is built from 15 residues. Germline V gives CDR1 SEHNR, CDR2 FQNEAQ (reference sequence). With 4 bases removed from V and 0 bases from J, the gap between germline ends came to 12 bases. For the CDR3, the DNA is TGTGCCAGCAGCTCCCGGGACACTTCTAACTATGGCTACACCTTC. Protein product: CASSSRDTSNYGYTF.

This chain links TRBV29-1 with TRBJ2-7; D is perhaps TRBD1 (5 bases). V was pared by 4 bases and J by 3 bases, with 13 bases between. The CDR3 contains 13 residues. Germline CDR1 is SQVTM and CDR2 is ANQGSEA. Here the CDR3 reads CSVVPKQVYEQYF. As DNA, the CDR3 is TGCAGCGTTGTACCTAAACAGGTCTACGAGCAGTACTTC.

V is TRBV7-5 and J is TRBJ2-7; the table's D call TRBD1 went unverified against the DNA. TRBV7-5 is a pseudogene. The CDR3 spans 17 residues. CDR3 protein: CARSLWDPGHDSYEQYF. The CDR3 DNA is TGTGCCAGAAGCTTATGGGATCCAGGGCATGACTCCTACGAGCAGTACTTC.

This chain uses TRBV4-2 with TRBJ1-5; 7 nucleotides line up with TRBD1. The CDR3 runs to 18 residues. Germline assignment: CDR1 LGHNA and CDR2 YNFKEQ. The junction had 11 bases not matched to a gene; V was cut back by 3 bases and J by 0 bases. Written as DNA, the CDR3 is TGTGCCAGCAGCCAGTCCTCGACGACAGGGCCTAGCAATCAGCCCCAGCATTTT. Translating gives CASSQSSTTGPSNQPQHF.

The chain has TRBV7-6 and TRBJ2-1, with a tentative D call TRBD1 (6 bases). Germline loops: CDR1 SGHVS, CDR2 FNYEAQ. This CDR3 contains 17 residues. V lost 0 bases and J lost 9, with 21 bases in between. CDR3 region: CASSLAPGTSVGGEQFF. The CDR3 DNA reads as TGTGCCAGCAGCTTAGCCCCCGGGACGTCCGTAGGGGGTGAGCAGTTCTTC.

This chain uses TRBV11-3 with TRBJ2-2, with 7 bases matching TRBD2. Germline CDR1 and CDR2: SGHNT and YENEEA. The ends lost 5 bases at V and 4 bases at J; junction bases unmatched: 10. This CDR3 has 16 residues. Here the CDR3 DNA reads TGTGCCAGCAGCCCGGGGAGCGGGGTAGGCACCGGGGAGCTGTTTTTT. Translation: CASSPGSGVGTGELFF.

The chain joins TRBV9 to TRBJ2-3; tentative D call: TRBD2 (6 bases). CDR3 length equals 15 residues. Germline V lookup: CDR1 SGDLS, CDR2 YYNGEE. V was pared by 3 bases and J by 2 bases, with 13 bases between. The CDR3 region has the DNA TGTGCCAGCAGCGCTCCGGGACTGATCACAGATACGCAGTATTTT. Its protein product is CASSAPGLITDTQYF.

This clone appeared a single time. The rearrangement joins TRBV7-9 to TRBJ2-3; TRBD2 might be the D (6 bases). V shed 2 bases and J shed 3 bases, with 12 bases lying between them. The CDR3 sequence is 15 residues long. Germline CDR1 reads SEHNR; CDR2 reads FQNEAQ (reference sequence). CDR3 sequence: CASSLTLAGTDTQYF. The CDR3 nucleotides read TGTGCCAGCAGCTTAACTCTGGCGGGGACAGATACGCAGTATTTT.